The TCR beta chain described here comes from a study of T cell repertoires in cytomegalovirus infection (dated by TCRdb to the late 2010s). Context from the whole study: Donor HLA type was relevant to the analysis, because carriage of CMV infection together with the matching HLA type was indicated by public TCR beta signatures.

This clonotype was seen a handful of times. Which antigen it targets is not known. No much larger clone is present one base from it, and per-base qualities are unavailable. Broad study findings and their caveats: In the ex vivo response, HLA-C-restricted CMV-specific TCR beta clonotypes were dominant, and in two of eight donors the single most frequent clonotype came from this HLA-C-restricted group. In both this cohort and an independent cohort of 350 to 400 donors, the cumulative frequency of public TCR beta family members distinguished carriers of CMV infection plus the relevant HLA type.

Reads for this sample came from an Illumina HiSeq 1500. TCRdb cleaned the public reads at Q25 with fastp, built clones with MiXCR and kept in-frame beta chains. Identical CDR3 proteins give one entry, which carries the most common genes and DNA. This sample gives 350,000 to 550,000 distinct CDR3 sequences in total; 30% to 40% of them show up just once. The ten largest clones capture approximately 14% of the sample. As encoded in the germline V gene (reference sequence), CDR1 is DFQATT while CDR2 is SNEGSKA. The V end gives up 1 base and the J end 8 bases, leaving 11 bases in the junction not matched to a gene. Counted from cysteine to phenylalanine, this CDR3 has 16 amino acids. CDR3 DNA only is kept here, 48 bases in frame from base 1.

The sequence is built from TRBV20-1 and TRBJ2-1, with 10 middle bases fitting TRBD1. The TCR sequence derives from a human donor in good health (CMV status not recorded). Some clones in this sample may be carry-over from other donors' samples. Sequencing was performed on PBMCs. This receptor has the CDR3 CSARGGTGGQGDEQFF. The nucleotide sequence reads as follows: TGCAGTGCTAGAGGAGGGACGGGAGGACAGGGGGATGAGCAGTTCTTC.